The sequence of this T cell receptor (beta chain) was determined in a study of vaccination and CD4 T cells after COVID-19. Overall study context: Two doses of either BNT162b2 or mRNA-1273 vaccine were given to participants.

Regarding this clonotype: The target antigen is unknown.

Sequence data for DNA of cultured CD4+ T cells were generated by the Oncomine TCR Beta short-read assay. TCRdb ran MiXCR on the PCR reads and lists one entry per CDR3 protein. The table has approximately 21,000 distinct CDR3 sequences, 60% seen once. Treatment here: 10-day PBMC culture with coronavirus spike peptide pools or control peptides (ViraFEST assay). The CDR3 runs to 14 residues. Germline CDR1 DFQATT, CDR2 SNEGSKA (reference sequence). Trimming cost V 0 bases and J 5 bases, with 10 bases left between them. This sequence joins TRBV20-1 and TRBJ1-4, with D perhaps TRBD1 (5 bases). The input for sequencing was CD4+ T cells from blood, cultured in vitro, taken after SARS-CoV-2 vaccination. This receptor was obtained from a human donor who had recovered from COVID-19. The CDR3 nucleotides read TGCAGTGCTAGAGATCTGGGGGGAAATGAAAAACTGTTTTTT. Translating it yields CSARDLGGNEKLFF.